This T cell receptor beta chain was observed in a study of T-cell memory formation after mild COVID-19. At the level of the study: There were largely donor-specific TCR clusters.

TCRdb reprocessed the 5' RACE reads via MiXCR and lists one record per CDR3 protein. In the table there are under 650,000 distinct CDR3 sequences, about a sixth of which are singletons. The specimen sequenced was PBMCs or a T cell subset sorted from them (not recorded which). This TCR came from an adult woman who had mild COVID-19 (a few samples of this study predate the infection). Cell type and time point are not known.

The chain's CDR3 is CASRGLADSSYNEQFF. Written as DNA, the CDR3 is TGTGCCAGTAGAGGACTAGCCGACAGCTCCTACAATGAGCAGTTCTTC. The chain carries TRBV19 and TRBJ2-1; TRBD2 matches at 8 bases. The germline gives CDR1 LNHDA, CDR2 SQIVND (reference sequence). This CDR3 has 16 amino acids. V shed 6 bases and J 0 bases; nucleotides not matched to a gene: 7.